These 24 T cell receptor beta chains share one sample of origin, sequenced in a study of cytomegalovirus exposure and HLA in healthy donors. Using immunoSEQ multiplex PCR, the repertoire was profiled, and TCRdb retains in-frame clones only, with some absent. The data contain 200,000 to 250,000 clones, around four fifths of them singletons. Sequenced input: PBMCs. The receptors were sampled from a woman aged 25-40 years in good health and CMV-seropositive.

Comments on this clone: Different DNA sequences within this sample yield the same CDR3. The CDR3 reads CASSRLAGYEQYF. CDR3 bases: TGTGCCAGTAGTCGACTAGCAGGGTACGAGCAGTACTTC. V is TRBV19 and J is TRBJ2-7; TRBD2 agrees at 7 bases. The V gene end was trimmed by 5 bases and the J gene end by 4 bases; junction bases not matched to a gene: 5. The CDR3 has 13 residues. The germline V gene encodes CDR1 LNHDA and CDR2 SQIVND (reference sequence).

The chain combines TRBV7-9 with TRBJ1-1; D is possibly TRBD1 (5 bases). V lost 4 bases and J 8 bases, leaving 14 bases between the germline ends. Looked up from germline, CDR1 is SEHNR and CDR2 is FQNEAQ (reference sequence). The CDR3 has 13 amino acids. This CDR3 reads CASSSTDRREAFF. CDR3 coding DNA: TGTGCCAGCAGCTCAACCGACAGACGAGAAGCTTTCTTT.

The gene calls are TRBV18 and TRBJ2-1; D is tentatively TRBD1 or TRBD2 (5 bases each). Germline V lookup: CDR1 KGHSH, CDR2 LQKENI. The CDR3 covers 15 residues. V was cut by 8 bases and J by 0 bases, with 14 bases left in between. CDR3 region: CASPERGCSYNEQFF. DNA for the CDR3: TGTGCCAGCCCGGAGAGGGGCTGCTCCTACAATGAGCAGTTCTTC.

The chain employs TRBV6-5 and TRBJ2-5, with D possibly TRBD1 on 5 matching bases. Germline V CDR1 and CDR2: MNHEY, SVGAGI. CDR3 length: 13 amino acids. The V and J ends lost 2 bases and 4 bases respectively, with 8 bases between them. CDR3 protein: CASSYGRAETQYF. The CDR3 nucleotides read TGTGCCAGCAGTTACGGCAGGGCAGAGACCCAGTACTTC.

V is TRBV10-3 and J is TRBJ2-7, with TRBD1 matching 8 bases. The CDR3 consists of 12 residues. The germline V gene has CDR1 ENHRY and CDR2 SYGVKD. The CDR3 DNA is TGTGCAGCTGGAGACAGGGGTTACGAGCAGTACTTC. Translation gives CAAGDRGYEQYF.

The chain couples TRBV27 to TRBJ2-7; no definite D call. The CDR3 consists of 14 residues. Germline-derived CDR1 and CDR2 are MNHEY and SMNVEV (reference sequence). Trimming shortened V by 3 bases and J by 6 bases, and 15 bases separated the two germline ends. CDR3 residues: CASSLSPLQFEQYF. The DNA of the CDR3 is TGTGCCAGCAGTTTGAGTCCACTTCAGTTCGAGCAGTACTTC.

J is TRBJ2-1 and V is TRBV7-8; no definite D call. CDR1 and CDR2 (germline): SGHVS, FQNEAQ. V dropped 4 bases and J dropped 1 base, with 14 bases sitting between them. The CDR3 is 16 amino acids. For the CDR3, the DNA is TGTGCCAGCAGCTCCGACTTCCGTAAGTCCTACAATGAGCAGTTCTTC. Translation gives CASSSDFRKSYNEQFF.

The chain links TRBV6-1 to TRBJ2-7; TRBD1 matches 7 bases. Germline V gene data show CDR1 as MNHNS and CDR2 as SASEGT. V lost 0 bases, J lost 3 bases, and 11 bases stayed unmatched. CDR3 length: 17 residues. The CDR3 nucleotides read TGTGCCAGCAGTGAAGCCGTAGGGACAGCAACTATCTACGAGCAGTACTTC. It encodes CASSEAVGTATIYEQYF.

V is TRBV7-2 and J is TRBJ1-4; a possible D gene is TRBD1 (5 bases). The CDR3 spans 17 residues. The V end was cut by 4 bases, the J end by 0 bases, with 15 bases between. Germline CDR1 and CDR2: SGHTA and FQGNSA. The CDR3 is CASSSGRMITTNEKLFF. In nucleotides, the CDR3 is TGTGCCAGCAGCTCGGGACGGATGATTACAACTAATGAAAAACTGTTTTTT. Based on the CDR3 plus reference TRBV7-2 and TRBJ1-4, the full variable domain is GAGVSQSPSNKVTEKGKDVELRCDPISGHTALYWYRQSLGQGLEFLIYFQGNSAPDKSGLPSDRFSAERTGGSVSTLTIQRTQQEDSAVYLCASSSGRMITTNEKLFFGSGTQLSVL.

The chain couples TRBV6-6 to TRBJ2-4; D gene ambiguous. Germline CDR1 MNHNY, CDR2 SVGAGI (reference sequence). Trimming removed 5 bases at V and 8 bases at J, with 16 bases between. CDR3 length: 14 amino acids. The chain's CDR3 is CASSENRNGYIQYF. The CDR3 DNA reads TGTGCCAGCAGTGAGAATAGAAACGGGTACATTCAGTACTTC.

The chain couples TRBV27 to TRBJ2-3; D possibly corresponds to TRBD2 (5 bases). V lost 5 bases and J lost 1, with 10 bases in between. CDR1 is MNHEY and CDR2 is SMNVEV in the germline V gene (reference sequence). The CDR3 has 14 amino acids. The CDR3 sequence is CASSPKGGTDTQYF. The DNA of the CDR3 is TGTGCCAGCAGTCCCAAGGGAGGCACAGATACGCAGTATTTT.

This clone was found a few times. The CDR3 protein is CASSLGAGNYGYTF. CDR3 coding DNA: TGTGCCAGCAGCTTAGGAGCAGGGAACTATGGCTACACCTTC. The chain has TRBV7-2 and TRBJ1-2; maybe TRBD1 (5 bases). The germline V and J ends were trimmed by 1 base and 2 bases, with 8 bases remaining between them. This CDR3 region has 14 residues. Germline V gene data show CDR1 as SGHTA and CDR2 as FQGNSA.

V usage is TRBV5-1 and J usage is TRBJ1-4, with 8 bases that match TRBD1. Germline CDR1 is SGHRS and CDR2 is YFSETQ. After removal of 4 bases from V and 10 bases from J, the junction contained 9 bases not matched to a gene. This CDR3 is built from 14 residues. The CDR3 reads CASSPSNRGGKLFF. CDR3 coding DNA: TGCGCCAGCAGCCCTAGTAACAGGGGGGGAAAACTGTTTTTT.

This clone was recorded only once. V gene TRBV27 combines with J gene TRBJ1-1, with 9 bases identical to TRBD1. V gave up 4 bases and J gave up 4 bases; unmatched junction bases: 7. CDR1 is MNHEY, CDR2 SMNVEV, per germline (reference sequence). The CDR3 consists of 15 residues. CDR3 in DNA: TGTGCCAGCAGTTCTGTCCCGGACAGGGGCACTGAAGCTTTCTTT. Translating it yields CASSSVPDRGTEAFF.

The gene calls are TRBV27 and TRBJ2-3, with D possibly matching TRBD2 (6 bases). Trimming took 4 bases from V and 3 from J, leaving 26 bases between them. This CDR3 contains 19 residues. The germline gives CDR1 MNHEY, CDR2 SMNVEV (reference sequence). This CDR3 is CASSSSLTSSVIRTDTQYF. The DNA for the CDR3 is TGTGCCAGCAGTTCCAGCCTAACTTCTAGCGTAATTAGGACAGATACGCAGTATTTT.

The chain employs TRBV5-1 and TRBJ2-1; 7 nucleotides align to TRBD2. With 4 bases clipped from V and 2 bases from J, the junction kept 15 bases outside the gene matches. CDR3 size: 18 residues. In germline, CDR1 is SGHRS, CDR2 YFSETQ. The CDR3 loop reads CASSTELAKTNPYNEQFF. The CDR3 DNA reads as TGCGCCAGCAGCACGGAACTAGCGAAAACCAACCCCTACAATGAGCAGTTCTTC.

This clone was detected only once. This sequence joins TRBV27 and TRBJ2-2; TRBD2 matches at 11 bases. V shed 1 base and J 1 base; nucleotides not matched to a gene: 5. This CDR3 is 18 amino acids long. Germline assignment: CDR1 MNHEY and CDR2 SMNVEV (reference sequence). The CDR3 here is CASSLFSSGRRNTGELFF. CDR3 DNA: TGTGCCAGCAGTTTATTCTCTAGCGGGAGGCGGAACACCGGGGAGCTGTTTTTT.

The V and J genes are TRBV5-1 and TRBJ2-3, with D unclear. CDR3 length: 12 amino acids. Germline loops: CDR1 SGHRS, CDR2 YFSETQ. Between the trimmed V and J ends, which lost 0 bases and 4 bases, there was a span of 3 bases. CDR3 nucleotides: TGCGCCAGCAGCTTGGGAGCAGATACGCAGTATTTT. Translation gives CASSLGADTQYF.

The chain is built from TRBV18 and TRBJ2-7; 10 bases align to TRBD1. V shed 5 bases, J shed 3 bases, and the junction held 10 bases outside the gene matches. CDR1 and CDR2 from the germline V gene are KGHSH and LQKENI. The CDR3 has 16 residues. The CDR3 DNA reads as TGTGCCAGCTCATGGGGGCAACGGGACAGGGGCTACGAGCAGTACTTC. Encoded protein: CASSWGQRDRGYEQYF.

This clone was picked up a small number of times. The chain joins TRBV18 to TRBJ1-4; 7 bases are shared with TRBD1. CDR1 KGHSH and CDR2 LQKENI come from the germline V gene. V trimming: 3 bases; J trimming: 1 base; junction bases outside the gene matches: 2. This CDR3 is 15 amino acids long. This chain's CDR3 is CASSPGQETNEKLFF. The CDR3 bases are TGTGCCAGCTCACCTGGACAGGAAACTAATGAAAAACTGTTTTTT. Together with reference TRBV18 and TRBJ1-4, the CDR3 gives the full variable domain: NAGVMQNPRHLVRRRGQEARLRCSPMKGHSHVYWYRQLPEEGLKFMVYLQKENIIDESGMPKERFSAEFPKEGPSILRIQQVVRGDSAAYFCASSPGQETNEKLFFGSGTQLSVL.

J is TRBJ1-2 and V is TRBV6-1; 8 positions agree with TRBD1. Germline V gene sequence: CDR1 MNHNS, CDR2 SASEGT. There are 13 residues in the CDR3. V lost 3 bases, J lost 4 bases, and 1 base stayed unmatched. CDR3 sequence reads: CASSDGTGYGYTF. In DNA form, the CDR3 reads TGTGCCAGCAGTGATGGGACAGGCTATGGCTACACCTTC.

The chain has TRBV30 and TRBJ2-1; 9 bases line up with TRBD2. CDR3 size: 15 residues. Germline CDR1 is GTSNPN and CDR2 is SVGIG (reference sequence). V lost 7 bases and J lost 1; bases outside the gene matches: 8. CDR3 region: CASHLGLASYNEQFF. The CDR3 DNA sequence: TGTGCCTCCCACCTAGGACTAGCGTCCTACAATGAGCAGTTCTTC.

V usage is TRBV2 and J usage is TRBJ1-4; D unresolved. Germline V gene lookup returns CDR1 SNHLY and CDR2 FYNNEI. V lost 5 bases to trimming and J lost 6 bases, with 4 bases between them. The CDR3 runs 11 residues. The CDR3 loop is CASSFYEKLFF. The CDR3 DNA sequence: TGTGCCAGCAGTTTTTATGAAAAACTGTTTTTT. The entire variable domain, with the rest obtained from reference TRBV2 and TRBJ1-4, is as follows: EPEVTQTPSHQVTQMGQEVILRCVPISNHLYFYWYRQILGQKVEFLVSFYNNEISEKSEIFDDQFSVERPDGSNFTLKIRSTKLEDSAMYFCASSFYEKLFFGSGTQLSVL.

The rearrangement uses TRBV10-3 and TRBJ2-7; 10 bases fit TRBD2. The junction had 16 bases not matched to a gene; V was cut back by 8 bases and J by 6 bases. CDR3 length: 16 amino acids. The germline gives CDR1 ENHRY, CDR2 SYGVKD. CDR3 sequence (DNA): TGTGCCATCGGAAAAACTCAGCGGGAGGGCCGGGCCGAGCAGTACTTC. It translates to CAIGKTQREGRAEQYF.